This TCR beta chain is drawn from a study of cytotoxic CD8 clonotypes in ibrutinib-treated CLL. Germline loops: CDR1 SGHTA, CDR2 FQGNSA. The CDR3 length is 15 residues. The junction had 2 bases not matched to a gene; V was cut back by 3 bases and J by 0 bases. Some clones are missing from TCRdb's copy, which holds only in-frame ones; the method was immunoSEQ multiplex PCR. The table includes some 76,000 clones, less than 85% detected once. The sequenced sample was PBMCs, obtained after 24 months of ibrutinib treatment. J is TRBJ2-5 and V is TRBV7-2; 9 nucleotides line up with TRBD2. The TCR was taken from a human donor with chronic lymphocytic leukemia. The CDR3 DNA reads TGTGCCAGCAGCTTTAGACTAGCGGACCAAGAGACCCAGTACTTC. Protein sequence: CASSFRLADQETQYF.